This T cell receptor (beta chain) is drawn from a study of blood T cell repertoires in COVID-19. Study processing details: For nucleated cells, counts were estimated from reference gene primer amplification. TCRdb's table, derived via immunoSEQ multiplex PCR, lists solely in-frame clones and lacks some. For V, J and clone size, that table is used; D and trimming come from the DNA. The table lists 200,000 to 250,000 clones, 60% to 85% of them singletons, with 5.5% in the top ten. J was trimmed by 7 bases and V by 4 bases; bases with no gene match: 6. Germline V gene sequence: CDR1 KGHDR, CDR2 SFDVKD. This CDR3 region has 17 residues.

The gene calls are TRBV24-1 and TRBJ2-1; 16 bases fit TRBD2. The receptor was derived from a woman in her 70s with acute or convalescent COVID-19. Sample: peripheral blood. CDR3 nucleotides: TGTGCCACCAGTGACAACCGGGGACTAGCGGGAGGGAATGAGCAGTTCTTC. Translated: CATSDNRGLAGGNEQFF.